This record covers a single T cell receptor (beta chain). The record originates from a study of cytomegalovirus exposure and HLA in healthy donors. PCR involved 60 Vbeta and 13 Jbeta primers. Some clones are missing from TCRdb's copy, which holds only in-frame ones; the method was immunoSEQ multiplex PCR. The sample carries about 72,000 clones, 66% recorded once. This CDR3 region has 13 residues. V lost 5 bases and J 5 bases, leaving 12 bases between the germline ends. CDR1 and CDR2 from the germline V gene are SGHAT and FQNNGV. The chain uses TRBV11-2 and TRBJ1-1; D ambiguous. Sample: PBMCs. The source of this sequence is a man aged 40-49 years in good health and CMV-seropositive. Written as DNA, the CDR3 is TGTGCCAGCAGCCTCCGTCGGGATACTGAAGCTTTCTTT. This codes for CASSLRRDTEAFF.